The sequence of this T cell receptor (beta chain) was determined in a study of cytomegalovirus exposure and HLA in healthy donors. Looked up from germline, CDR1 is LGHNA and CDR2 is YSLEER. The CDR3 totals 13 residues. Whole-study results and caveats: CMV serostatus alone was available as immune exposure information.

The PCR ran on 60 Vbeta and 13 Jbeta primers. Assay used: immunoSEQ multiplex PCR; TCRdb lists only in-frame clones, some missing. The top ten hold roughly 2.7% of the sample, which has under 150,000 clones, 70% to 85% seen once. The table lists this clone with a few counts. Its antigen is undetermined. At one of its ends the junction is not consistent with the germline gene, which may arise from a read error. Though probably carrying unrecorded immune exposures, donors were nominally healthy at sampling. The sample was PBMCs. The receptor comes from a man aged 50-60 years in good health and CMV-seronegative. The chain couples TRBV4-3 to TRBJ2-7; 9 bases line up with TRBD1. CDR3 DNA: TGCGCCAGCAGCCAAGCGCTGGACAGGGGTTCTCACTTC. This sequence encodes CASSQALDRGSHF.